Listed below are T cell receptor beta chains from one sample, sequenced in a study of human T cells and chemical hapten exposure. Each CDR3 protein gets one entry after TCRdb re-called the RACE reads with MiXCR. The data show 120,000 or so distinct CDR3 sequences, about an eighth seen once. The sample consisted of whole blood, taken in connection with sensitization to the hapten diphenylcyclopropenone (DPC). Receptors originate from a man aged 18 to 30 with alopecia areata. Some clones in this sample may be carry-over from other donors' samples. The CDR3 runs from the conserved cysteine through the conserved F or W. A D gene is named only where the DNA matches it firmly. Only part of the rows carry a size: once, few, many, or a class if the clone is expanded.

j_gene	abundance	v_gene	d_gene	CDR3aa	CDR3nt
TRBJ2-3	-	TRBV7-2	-	CASSSRGLPTDTQYF	TGTGCCAGCAGCTCCCGCGGGCTCCCCACAGATACGCAGTATTTT
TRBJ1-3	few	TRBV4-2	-	CASSHLWSSGNTIYF	TGTGCCAGCAGCCACCTGTGGAGCTCTGGAAACACCATATATTTT
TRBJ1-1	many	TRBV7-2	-	CASSLLAGSPGTEAFF	TGTGCCAGCAGCTTACTAGCCGGGAGCCCCGGGACTGAAGCTTTCTTT
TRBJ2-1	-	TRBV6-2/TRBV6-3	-	CASSSTFRTRSF	TGTGCCAGCAGTTCCACCTTTAGAACTCGGTCCTTC
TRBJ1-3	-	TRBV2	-	CAALRDRGNTIYF	TGTGCCGCGTTAAGGGATCGCGGAAACACCATATATTTT
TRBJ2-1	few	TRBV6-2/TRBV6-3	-	CASSPLADEQFF	TGTGCCAGCAGCCCCCTAGCCGATGAGCAGTTCTTC
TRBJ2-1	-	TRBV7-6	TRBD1	CASRRDRGSYNEQFF	TGTGCCAGCCGCCGGGACAGGGGGTCCTACAATGAGCAGTTCTTC
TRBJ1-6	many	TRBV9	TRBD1	CASSVEGQNNSPLHF	TGTGCCAGCAGCGTTGAGGGACAGAATAATTCACCCCTCCACTTT
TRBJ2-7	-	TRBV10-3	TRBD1	CAISELTGSLYEQYF	TGTGCCATCAGTGAGTTGACAGGGAGCCTCTACGAGCAGTACTTC
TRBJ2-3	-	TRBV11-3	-	CASSQPQDRTQYF	TGTGCCAGCAGCCAACCCCAGGATCGGACGCAGTATTTT
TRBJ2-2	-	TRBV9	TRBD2	CASSVASGTSGIGELFF	TGTGCCAGCAGCGTAGCGTCTGGGACTAGCGGTATCGGGGAGCTGTTTTTT
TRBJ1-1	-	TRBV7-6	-	CASSSTENTEAFF	TGTGCCAGCAGCTCAACAGAGAACACTGAAGCTTTCTTT
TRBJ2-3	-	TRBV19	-	CASSIEARSTDTQYF	TGTGCCAGTAGTATAGAGGCCCGAAGCACAGATACGCAGTATTTT
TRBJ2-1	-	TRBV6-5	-	CATAQGMRNEQFF	TGTGCCACCGCTCAGGGTATGAGAAATGAGCAGTTCTTC
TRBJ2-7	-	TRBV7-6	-	CASSLGPHEQYF	TGTGCCAGCAGCTTAGGACCCCACGAGCAGTACTTC
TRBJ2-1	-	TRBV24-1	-	CATSDRTINNEQFF	TGTGCCACCAGTGACCGGACTATCAACAATGAGCAGTTCTTC
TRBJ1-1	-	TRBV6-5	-	CASSRTSGRENTEAFF	TGTGCCAGCAGCCGGACCTCCGGACGGGAGAACACTGAAGCTTTCTTT
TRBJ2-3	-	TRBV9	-	CASSVGVTDTQYF	TGTGCCAGCAGCGTAGGAGTGACAGATACGCAGTATTTT
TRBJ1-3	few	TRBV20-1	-	CSAKRENSGNTIYF	TGCAGTGCTAAGAGGGAAAACTCTGGAAACACCATATATTTT
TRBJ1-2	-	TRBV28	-	CASTNLGYGYTF	TGTGCCAGCACTAATCTCGGCTATGGCTACACCTTC
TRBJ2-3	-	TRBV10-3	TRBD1	CAISYSGTGSTDTQYF	TGTGCCATCAGTTACTCCGGGACAGGGAGCACAGATACGCAGTATTTT
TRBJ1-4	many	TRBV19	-	CASSIFGGRLGTNEKLFF	TGTGCCAGTAGTATTTTCGGGGGCAGGCTTGGAACTAATGAAAAACTGTTTTTT
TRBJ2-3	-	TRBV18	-	CASSLGTRADTQYF	TGTGCCAGCTCCCTCGGGACTCGCGCGGATACGCAGTATTTT
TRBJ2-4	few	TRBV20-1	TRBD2	CSAQRTSGISFWNIQYF	TGCAGTGCCCAAAGGACTAGCGGGATTTCATTCTGGAACATTCAGTACTTC